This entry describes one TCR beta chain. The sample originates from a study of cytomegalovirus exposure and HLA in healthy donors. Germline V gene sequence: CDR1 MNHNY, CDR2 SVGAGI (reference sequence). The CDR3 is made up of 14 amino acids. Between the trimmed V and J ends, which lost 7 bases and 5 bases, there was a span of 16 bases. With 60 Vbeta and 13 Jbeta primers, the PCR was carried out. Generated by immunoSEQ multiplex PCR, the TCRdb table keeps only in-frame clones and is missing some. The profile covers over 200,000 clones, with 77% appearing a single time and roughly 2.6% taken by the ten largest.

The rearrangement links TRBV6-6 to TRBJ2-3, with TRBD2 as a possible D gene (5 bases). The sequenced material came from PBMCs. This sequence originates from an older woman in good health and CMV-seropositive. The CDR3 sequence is CASIEGPAQDTQYF. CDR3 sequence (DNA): TGTGCCAGCATTGAGGGCCCCGCCCAAGATACGCAGTATTTT.